These 21 T cell receptor beta chains were all obtained from the same sample, sequenced in a study of tumor-infiltrating lymphocytes in primary liver carcinoma. The authors took blood RNA from unsorted whole blood and also extracted germline DNA. From roughly 500 ng total RNA, TCR beta cDNA was generated with a primer in the constant region. Each TCR beta library was derived from three nested multiplex PCR rounds that employed slightly modified ARM-PCR. The study ran its first two PCR rounds for nine to eleven cycles each, using TRBV1-TRBV30 forward primers and a C-beta reverse primer. TCRdb reanalysed the multiplex PCR reads using MiXCR and keeps one entry per CDR3 protein. The sample shows 320,000 or so distinct CDR3 sequences, 65% of them seen only once. What was sequenced was peripheral blood. The receptors shown here come from a man aged 35 to 55 with primary liver carcinoma and hepatitis B virus infection.

On this clonotype itself: One junction end disagrees with the germline gene, perhaps due to a read error. The chain carries TRBV7-8 and TRBJ2-7, with TRBD2 matching 8 bases. The germline CDR1 and CDR2 sequences are SGHVS and FQNEAQ. The CDR3 is 18 amino acids. CDR3 sequence (DNA): TGTGCCAGCAGCTCCTCACCGGGACTAGTGGGCTTCTCCTACGAGCATTACTTC. It yields the protein CASSSSPGLVGFSYEHYF.

Worth noting for this clonotype: This could be a read error, since a much larger clone is one nucleotide away. The V and J genes are TRBV10-3 and TRBJ1-1; tentative D call: TRBD1 (6 bases). Germline assignment: CDR1 ENHRY and CDR2 SYGVKD. The V end was cut by 7 bases, the J end by 1 base, with 13 bases between. The CDR3 is made up of 14 amino acids. This CDR3 is CAIMKQGGNTEAFF. CDR3 nucleotide sequence: TGTGCCATCATGAAACAGGGCGGGAACACTGAAGCTTTCTTT.

This clonotype was counted at least ten times. The rearrangement links TRBV4-1 to TRBJ1-2; D not certain. The CDR3 loop spans 15 amino acids. The germline CDR1 and CDR2 sequences are MGHRA and YSYEKL. The V gene lost 6 bases and the J gene lost 2 bases, with 16 bases spanning the gap. CDR3 nucleotide sequence: TGCGCCAGCAGTCCCTCTCGTACACGAAACTATGGCTACACCTTC. Its protein product is CASSPSRTRNYGYTF.

Of note for this clonotype: A much larger clone differs from this one at a single base, so this may be a read error. The CDR3 loop reads CASSQIIQSPIGDSPLHF. DNA of the CDR3: TGTGCCAGCAGCCAAATAATCCAGAGCCCGATCGGTGATTCACCCCTCCACTTT. This chain links TRBV4-1 with TRBJ1-6; no clear D. There are 18 residues in the CDR3. Per germline, CDR1 MGHRA and CDR2 YSYEKL.

In its sample, this clonotype was seen many times. This chain uses TRBV29-1 with TRBJ1-1, with D maybe TRBD1 (5 bases). The CDR3 runs 11 residues. The germline CDR1 and CDR2 sequences are SQVTM and ANQGSEA. The germline V and J ends were trimmed by 4 bases and 6 bases, with 9 bases remaining between them. The CDR3 here is CSVGGAAEAFF. In nucleotides, the CDR3 is TGCAGCGTTGGAGGGGCGGCTGAAGCTTTCTTT.

Worth noting for this clonotype: One end of the junction is discordant with germline, which a read error may explain. The chain is built from TRBV9 and TRBJ2-5, with D possibly TRBD1 on 6 matching bases. Germline V gives CDR1 SGDLS, CDR2 YYNGEE. The CDR3 is 15 amino acids. The CDR3 DNA is TGTGCCAGCGGCGTAGGGCACAGGGCAGAAGAGACCCAGTACTTC. It is translated as CASGVGHRAEETQYF.

Notes on this clonotype: A read error is possible here, since a much larger clone lies one base away. The rearrangement joins TRBV4-3 to TRBJ2-2, with TRBD2 identical over 8 bases. The CDR3 covers 15 residues. Germline values: CDR1 LGHNA, CDR2 YSLEER. CDR3 in DNA: TGCGCCAGCAGCCAAGATCGGGGGGGAGGAGGGGAGCTGGTTTTT. Encoded protein: CASSQDRGGGGELVF.

This clonotype was counted a single time. A much larger clone is a single base away; this may be a read error. The J gene is TRBJ2-1, the V gene TRBV12-3 or TRBV12-4; D unresolved. The CDR3 covers 16 residues. V lost 3 bases, J lost 9 bases, and 21 bases lay in between. CDR3 coding DNA: TGTGCCAGCAGTTTTACGGTAGAGATCGACCCTAGTGAGCAGTTCTTC. Its protein product is CASSFTVEIDPSEQFF.

There are many counts of this clonotype. The rearrangement joins TRBV5-1 to TRBJ2-3; 10 bases align to TRBD2. Germline V lookup: CDR1 SGHRS, CDR2 YFSETQ. The CDR3 has 16 residues. V lost 0 bases and J lost 2; bases outside the gene matches: 3. The CDR3 DNA reads as TGCGCCAGCAGCTTGGGCCTAGCGGGAGACACAGATACGCAGTATTTT. It encodes CASSLGLAGDTDTQYF. The whole variable domain, remainder taken from reference TRBV5-1 and TRBJ2-3, is KAGVTQTPRYLIKTRGQQVTLSCSPISGHRSVSWYQQTPGQGLQFLFEYFSETQRNKGNFPGRFSGRQFSNSRSEMNVSTLELGDSALYLCASSLGLAGDTDTQYFGPGTRLTVL.

Worth noting for this clonotype: Lacking the conserved final phenylalanine or tryptophan, this CDR3 likely reflects a read error. The chain uses TRBV4-3 and TRBJ1-2, with unresolved D. V dropped 0 bases and J dropped 7 bases, with 9 bases sitting between them. CDR3 length: 13 residues. Germline CDR1 LGHNA, CDR2 YSLEER. The CDR3 bases are TGCGCCAGCAGCCAAGAGGTAGTCGGTGGCTACACCATC. Translated: CASSQEVVGGYTI.

Turning to this clonotype: A read error may produce the germline difference seen at one junction end. The V gene is TRBV29-1, the J gene TRBJ2-3; possible D gene TRBD2, 5 bases. Germline V gene lookup returns CDR1 SQVTM and CDR2 ANQGSEA. The CDR3 has 15 residues. The CDR3 spells CSVDAVGATTDTQYF. The CDR3 coding sequence is TGTAGCGTTGATGCAGTGGGAGCAACCACAGATACGCAGTATTTT.

A note on this clonotype: A much larger clone sits a single nucleotide away, making a read error possible. The rearrangement uses TRBV6-5 and TRBJ1-1; no clear D gene. CDR3 size: 14 residues. V was cut by 2 bases and J by 2 bases, with 9 bases left in between. Germline V gene data show CDR1 as MNHEY and CDR2 as SVGAGI. For the CDR3, the DNA is TGTGCCAGCAGTTACAGCCTAATTAACACTGAAGCTTTCTTT. Translation gives CASSYSLINTEAFF.

This clonotype was seen a handful of times. The chain links TRBV5-1 to TRBJ2-1; 12 bases are a match to TRBD2. The CDR3 covers 15 residues. From germline, CDR1 is SGHRS and CDR2 YFSETQ. The J segment lost 9 bases and the V segment lost 1 base, leaving 5 bases of the junction unmatched. CDR3 coding DNA: TGCGCCAGCAGCTTGCGCCTAGCGGGAGGGGGTGAGCAGTTCTTC. This encodes CASSLRLAGGGEQFF.

With respect to this clonotype: A much larger clonotype is one base distant, so this may be a read error. The chain has TRBV6-5 and TRBJ1-2; D call uncertain. Trimming cost V 5 bases and J 12 bases, with 16 bases left between them. Germline CDR1 reads MNHEY; CDR2 reads SVGAGI. CDR3 length equals 12 residues. CDR3 amino acids: CASSRSGYGHTF. Written as DNA, the CDR3 is TGTGCCAGCAGTCGCAGTGGGTACGGCCACACCTTC.

This clonotype has ten or more counts. The chain uses TRBV14 and TRBJ2-1; possible D gene TRBD2, 5 bases. V was trimmed by 3 bases and J by 0 bases, leaving 9 bases between them. Germline values: CDR1 SGHDN, CDR2 FVKESK. The length of the CDR3 is 15 residues. The CDR3 bases are TGTGCCAGCAGCCAGTATCGGGGCTCCTACAATGAGCAGTTCTTC. It specifies CASSQYRGSYNEQFF.

This chain links TRBV7-9 with TRBJ2-2, with 9 bases lining up with TRBD2. Germline trimming cut 2 bases from V and 6 bases from J; bases unmatched to any gene: 4. CDR3 length equals 15 residues. Germline V gene data show CDR1 as SEHNR and CDR2 as FQNEAQ (reference sequence). The CDR3 region is CASSLSSGKAGELFF. Here the CDR3 DNA reads TGTGCCAGCAGCTTATCTAGCGGGAAAGCCGGGGAGCTGTTTTTT.

As for this clonotype: A much larger clone differs from this one at a single base, so this may be a read error. The J gene is TRBJ2-1, the V gene TRBV5-4, with 14 bases that match TRBD2. Germline V lookup: CDR1 SGHNT, CDR2 YYREEE (reference sequence). This CDR3 has 15 residues. This CDR3 is CANSPTSGRANEQFF. DNA of the CDR3: TGTGCCAACAGCCCGACTAGCGGGAGGGCCAATGAGCAGTTCTTC.

This clonotype was observed at least ten times. DNA of the CDR3: TGTGCCAGCAGCTCTAACTATGGCTACACCTTC. Its translation is CASSSNYGYTF. J is TRBJ1-2 and V is TRBV5-4, with unresolved D. Germline CDR1 SGHNT, CDR2 YYREEE (reference sequence). The ends were cut back, 3 bases at V and 0 bases at J, with 0 bases in the middle. CDR3 length equals 11 residues.

In the case of this clonotype: A much more abundant neighbour one base away suggests this may be a read error. The chain links TRBV12-3 or TRBV12-4 to TRBJ2-1, with a possible D match to TRBD2 (5 bases). CDR3 length: 11 amino acids. Trimming shortened V by 6 bases and J by 9 bases, and 9 bases separated the two germline ends. CDR3 residues: CASRVGGEQFF. CDR3 coding DNA: TGTGCCAGCAGAGTCGGAGGTGAGCAGTTCTTC.

This clonotype was seen once. Just one base apart from a much larger clone, this may be a read error. As the CDR3 is not closed by the conserved phenylalanine or tryptophan, this likely results from a read error. The chain has TRBV28 and TRBJ2-5, with TRBD2 matching 7 bases. The V gene end was trimmed by 3 bases and the J gene end by 1 base; junction bases not matched to a gene: 14. This CDR3 is 18 amino acids long. Germline V gene data show CDR1 as MDHEN and CDR2 as SYDVKM. CDR3: CASSFSRGLGSLQETQYS. For the CDR3, the DNA is TGTGCCAGCAGTTTTTCTCGCGGACTAGGGAGCCTCCAAGAGACCCAGTACTCC.

With respect to this clonotype: Lacking the conserved final phenylalanine or tryptophan, this CDR3 likely reflects a read error. The chain's CDR3 is CASGPSGGTQYY. The CDR3 DNA follows: TGTGCCAGCGGTCCCTCCGGAGGTACGCAGTATTAT. This rearrangement joins TRBV12-3 or TRBV12-4 to TRBJ2-3; a possible D gene is TRBD2 (5 bases). The CDR3 consists of 12 residues. Trimming shortened V by 8 bases and J by 8 bases, and 14 bases separated the two germline ends.